The TCR beta chain described here comes from a study of molecular identifiers for immune sequencing clone quantification. Findings and limits, study-wide: Molecules of identical TCR sharing a barcode could underestimate highly expanded clone sizes.

The CDR3 loop spans 15 amino acids. CDR1 is SEHNR, CDR2 FQNEAQ, per germline (reference sequence). Sorting defined naive CD8 T cells as CD8+CD4-CCR7+CD45RA+. On this clonotype itself: Its target is not known. With a much larger clone just one base away, this may be a read error.

TCRdb re-called the PCR reads with MiXCR, one entry per CDR3 protein. Here the sample spans fewer than 100,000 distinct CDR3 sequences, 21% being singletons. The V and J genes are TRBV7-9 and TRBJ1-1; the D gene is possibly TRBD1 (5 bases). The sequence derives from a human donor in good health. Some libraries in this study had Jurkat cell RNA spiked in. Source material: naive CD8+ T cells from blood, with Jurkat cell RNA spiked in. Subset: FACS-sorted CD8+CD4-CCR7+CD45RA+ naive T cells. The CDR3 DNA reads TGTGCCAGCGGCTTATTCCCGTGGGGGGGGACTGAAGCTTTCTTT. Amino acids: CASGLFPWGGTEAFF.